Shown below are 3 T cell receptor beta chains from a single sample sequenced in a study of cytomegalovirus exposure and HLA in healthy donors. PCR was performed using 60 Vbeta and 13 Jbeta primers. Only in-frame clones appear in the TCRdb table, and some are missing; sequencing was by immunoSEQ multiplex PCR. Here the sample spans 110,000 to 150,000 clones, about 71% being singletons. The sequencing sample was made of PBMCs. These receptors originate from a woman aged 55-75 years in good health and CMV-seropositive.

The chain employs TRBV14 and TRBJ2-5; 11 bases line up with TRBD2. The CDR3 has 15 residues. V gave up 3 bases and J gave up 9 bases; unmatched junction bases: 9. The germline CDR1 and CDR2 sequences are SGHDN and FVKESK. As DNA, the CDR3 is TGTGCCAGCAGCCAGGGACTAGCGGTTTCTCGGGCCCAGTACTTC. This translates into CASSQGLAVSRAQYF.

V usage is TRBV20-1 and J usage is TRBJ2-7; 8 bases line up with TRBD1. CDR3 length equals 11 residues. Trimming at V came to 6 bases and at J to 7 bases, leaving 5 bases not matched to a gene. Germline V CDR1 and CDR2: DFQATT, SNEGSKA (reference sequence). CDR3 loop: CSARTGNEQYF. The CDR3 DNA sequence: TGCAGTGCCAGGACAGGGAATGAGCAGTACTTC.

This clone was detected only once. V is TRBV28 and J is TRBJ2-1; 8 bases fit TRBD2. The V and J ends lost 5 bases and 0 bases, in that order; junction bases with no gene match: 3. The CDR3 covers 15 residues. The germline gives CDR1 MDHEN, CDR2 SYDVKM. The CDR3 reads CASSLSGSSYNEQFF. The CDR3, as DNA: TGTGCCAGCAGTCTAAGCGGGAGCTCCTACAATGAGCAGTTCTTC.